The sample holds many counts of the clone carrying this T cell receptor beta chain. TCRdb's copy holds only in-frame clones and misses some; the assay was immunoSEQ multiplex PCR. This table has about 140,000 clones, about 80% appearing once. This sample stems from a study of blood T cell repertoires in COVID-19. Study-wide background: T cells, B-cell-depleted T cells, or PBMCs supplied cDNA or gDNA.

Germline V lookup: CDR1 SGHDT, CDR2 YYEEEE. The CDR3 spans 14 residues. V lost 3 bases, J lost 7 bases, and 16 bases lay in between. The study recruited people aged about 18 to 95 years across about two dozen US areas. Cohort allocation depended upon clinical history that participants reported. Two negative PCRs, clearance, or symptom resolution were required of recovered Cohort 3 donors. The sequence came from a woman aged 45-60 years who had recovered from COVID-19. The rearrangement uses TRBV5-6 and TRBJ1-1, with D possibly being TRBD1 (6 bases). Specimen: PBMCs or T cells enriched from blood (not recorded which). DNA for the CDR3: TGTGCCAGCAGCTCCTATACTTCACAGGGTGAAGCTTTCTTT. Translation: CASSSYTSQGEAFF.